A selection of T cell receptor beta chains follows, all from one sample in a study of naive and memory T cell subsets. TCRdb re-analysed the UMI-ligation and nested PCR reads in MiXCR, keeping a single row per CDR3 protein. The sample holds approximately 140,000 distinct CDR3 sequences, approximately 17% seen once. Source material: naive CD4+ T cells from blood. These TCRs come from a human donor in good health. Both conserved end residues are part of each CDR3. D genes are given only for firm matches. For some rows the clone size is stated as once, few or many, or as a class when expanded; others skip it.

CDR3: CASSLGGPIQNEQFF
DNA: TGCGCCAGCAGCTTAGGCGGACCGATACAGAATGAGCAGTTCTTC
D: -
J: TRBJ2-1
V: TRBV5-1
size: -

CDR3: CSVEDEGGNGNTIYF
DNA: TGCAGCGTTGAAGATGAGGGGGGGAACGGAAACACCATATATTTT
D: -
J: TRBJ1-3
V: TRBV29-1
size: few

CDR3: CSTSSGEETQYF
DNA: TGCAGCACTTCTAGCGGCGAAGAGACCCAGTACTTC
D: TRBD2
J: TRBJ2-5
V: TRBV29-1
size: few

CDR3: CASSLSGTSGKGEQFF
DNA: TGCGCCAGCAGCTTATCAGGGACTAGCGGGAAGGGTGAGCAGTTCTTC
D: TRBD2
J: TRBJ2-1
V: TRBV5-1
size: few

CDR3: CASSSRTNNEQFF
DNA: TGTGCCAGCAGCTCTAGGACCAACAATGAGCAGTTCTTC
D: -
J: TRBJ2-1
V: TRBV6-2/TRBV6-3
size: few

CDR3: CASSLGAGAAGDTQYF
DNA: TGTGCCAGCAGCTTGGGCGCGGGAGCAGCGGGAGATACGCAGTATTTT
D: TRBD2
J: TRBJ2-3
V: TRBV5-4
size: -

CDR3: CSASSGLEGTDTQYF
DNA: TGCAGTGCTAGCTCAGGACTAGAAGGCACAGATACGCAGTATTTT
D: TRBD2
J: TRBJ2-3
V: TRBV20-1
size: few

CDR3: CASNTDLAGGISDTQYF
DNA: TGTGCCAGCAATACTGATCTCGCGGGAGGGATTTCGGATACGCAGTATTTT
D: TRBD2
J: TRBJ2-3
V: TRBV28
size: -

CDR3: CASSGDPGEKLFF
DNA: TGTGCCAGCAGCGGGGACCCTGGGGAAAAACTGTTTTTT
D: -
J: TRBJ1-4
V: TRBV5-4
size: -

CDR3: CASSPTGRRSPLHF
DNA: TGTGCCAGCAGCCCAACGGGGAGGCGTTCACCCCTCCACTTT
D: -
J: TRBJ1-6
V: TRBV12-3/TRBV12-4
size: -